This T cell receptor (beta chain) was captured by sequencing in a study of T cell responses to AZD1222 COVID-19 vaccine. Study in general: Second doses that came at about 4 or about 12 weeks were put together. Study-wide results and limits: CD4 TCRs linked to vaccination spanned spike, dominating at 160-218 and 743-854. Spike-specific TCR repertoires showed rising breadth and depth after two AZD1222 doses.

Points on this clone: The antigen is not known.

Sequencing was performed with immunoSEQ multiplex PCR; in TCRdb, only in-frame clones are kept and a portion is missing. There are 100,000 or so clones in the sample; roughly 84% occur only once, and more than 15% lies in the top ten. The germline CDR1 and CDR2 sequences are SGHTA and FQGTGA. V gave up 5 bases and J gave up 7 bases, with 15 bases separating them. CDR3 length: 13 amino acids. The V gene is TRBV7-3, the J gene TRBJ2-7; D might be TRBD2 (6 bases). Sequencing used peripheral blood, obtained on day 0 of AZD1222 vaccination. The TCR comes from an adult in good health. The CDR3 region is CASSVRRAGEQYF. The CDR3 DNA sequence: TGTGCCAGCAGCGTAAGGAGGGCCGGGGAGCAGTACTTC.